One and the same sample provided the 10 T cell receptor beta chains below, sequenced in a study of control samples from healthy donors and cancer patients. Data came from immunoSEQ multiplex PCR; TCRdb stores just in-frame clones and leaves some out. The sample comprises some 120,000 clones, roughly 91% of which are singletons, and 1.7% rests with the top ten. Material: PBMCs. These receptors were taken from a man aged 45-65 years with head and neck cancer.

The DNA for the CDR3 is TGTGCCACCAGTGACGACCGCACGAACACCGGGGAGCTGTTTTTT. The encoded protein is CATSDDRTNTGELFF. V and J are TRBV24-1 and TRBJ2-2, with D hard to call. The germline V gene encodes CDR1 KGHDR and CDR2 SFDVKD. The CDR3 covers 15 residues. V was pared by 4 bases and J by 0 bases, with 8 bases between.

The chain couples TRBV6-6 to TRBJ1-4; 7 bases line up with TRBD1. J lost 8 bases, V lost 0 bases, and 6 bases had no gene match. CDR3 length equals 15 residues. Germline V gene data show CDR1 as MNHNY and CDR2 as SVGAGI (reference sequence). This chain's CDR3 is CASSYSGQGGEKLFF. CDR3 coding DNA: TGTGCCAGCAGTTACTCGGGTCAGGGGGGAGAAAAACTGTTTTTT.

The chain links TRBV19 to TRBJ2-2; weak D call: TRBD1 (6 bases). V gave up 2 bases and J gave up 1 base, with 17 bases separating them. This CDR3 has 18 amino acids. Germline values: CDR1 LNHDA, CDR2 SQIVND (reference sequence). The CDR3 here is CASSISAGQTRNTGELFF. CDR3 in DNA: TGTGCCAGTAGTATATCAGCCGGACAGACTCGGAACACCGGGGAGCTGTTTTTT.

This sequence joins TRBV10-3 and TRBJ1-4, with TRBD1 identical over 9 bases. In germline, CDR1 is ENHRY, CDR2 SYGVKD. The CDR3 runs 16 residues. Unmatched junction bases numbered 9, after V lost 3 bases and J lost 7 bases. The CDR3 sequence is CAISEPPGQGGEKLFF. CDR3 DNA: TGTGCCATCAGTGAACCACCGGGACAGGGTGGTGAAAAACTGTTTTTT.

V gene TRBV2 combines with J gene TRBJ2-2; 9 bases are shared with TRBD1. V lost 6 bases, J lost 0 bases, and 2 bases stayed unmatched. This CDR3 region has 15 residues. Germline CDR1 reads SNHLY; CDR2 reads FYNNEI. The DNA of the CDR3 is TGTGCCAGCAGGAGACAGGGGGCGAACACCGGGGAGCTGTTTTTT. Translation: CASRRQGANTGELFF.

This chain connects TRBV7-2 to TRBJ2-1; D perhaps matches TRBD2 (6 bases). The CDR3 is 14 residues long. The germline CDR1 and CDR2 sequences are SGHTA and FQGNSA. Between the trimmed V and J ends, which lost 4 bases and 8 bases, there was a span of 15 bases. CDR3 nucleotide sequence: TGTGCCAGCAGCTCCGGCTCGGGGGAGGATGAGCAGTTCTTC. Translation gives CASSSGSGEDEQFF.

V is TRBV6-1 and J is TRBJ1-3; tentatively, D is TRBD1 (5 bases). Germline V gene data show CDR1 as MNHNS and CDR2 as SASEGT. The CDR3 runs 16 residues. Between the trimmed V and J ends, which lost 1 base and 4 bases, there was a span of 14 bases. The CDR3 bases are TGTGCCAGCAGTGAAGATTGGGGACGGTACGGAAACACCATATATTTT. Its protein is CASSEDWGRYGNTIYF.

The chain employs TRBV7-9 and TRBJ2-3; possible D gene TRBD2, 6 bases. This CDR3 has 16 amino acids. Trimming removed 4 bases from V and 0 bases from J, with 14 bases in between. From germline, CDR1 is SEHNR and CDR2 FQNEAQ (reference sequence). CDR3 sequence: CASSSTSTNSTDTQYF. CDR3 DNA sequence: TGTGCCAGCAGCTCTACTAGCACCAATAGCACAGATACGCAGTATTTT.

This chain links TRBV6-6 with TRBJ2-1; a weak D match, TRBD1 (6 bases). Germline CDR1 reads MNHNY; CDR2 reads SVGAGI (reference sequence). Between the trimmed V and J ends, which lost 4 bases and 4 bases, there was a span of 14 bases. The CDR3 is made up of 15 amino acids. The CDR3 here is CASSSRQALYNEQFF. The CDR3 DNA is TGTGCCAGCAGTTCCCGACAGGCTCTTTACAATGAGCAGTTCTTC.

The chain links TRBV2 to TRBJ2-3; perhaps TRBD2 as D (6 bases). Trimming removed 8 bases from V and 0 bases from J, with 9 bases in between. The CDR3 has 13 amino acids. Per germline, CDR1 SNHLY and CDR2 FYNNEI. The CDR3 loop reads CASGGWSTDTQYF. CDR3 coding DNA: TGTGCCAGCGGGGGGTGGAGCACAGATACGCAGTATTTT.